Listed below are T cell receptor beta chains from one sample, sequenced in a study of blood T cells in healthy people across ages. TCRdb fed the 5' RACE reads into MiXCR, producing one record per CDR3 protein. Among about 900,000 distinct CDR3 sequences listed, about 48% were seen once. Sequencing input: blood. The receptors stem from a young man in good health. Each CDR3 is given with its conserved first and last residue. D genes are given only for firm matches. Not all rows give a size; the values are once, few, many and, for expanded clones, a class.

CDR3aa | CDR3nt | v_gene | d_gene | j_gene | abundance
CAISERASTEAFF | TGTGCCATCAGTGAGAGGGCCAGCACTGAAGCTTTCTTT | TRBV10-3 | NA | TRBJ1-1 | NA
CASSGTGGQPQHF | TGTGCCAGCAGTGGGACAGGGGGACAGCCCCAGCATTTT | TRBV27 | TRBD1 | TRBJ1-5 | few
CATADSRTTETQYF | TGTGCCACAGCGGACAGTCGGACAACGGAGACCCAGTACTTC | TRBV24-1 | NA | TRBJ2-5 | NA
CASSPYGLAGGPHEQFF | TGTGCCAGCAGCCCTTATGGACTAGCGGGGGGCCCCCATGAGCAGTTCTTC | TRBV4-2 | TRBD2 | TRBJ2-1 | NA
CAWNRINSPLHF | TGTGCCTGGAACAGGATAAATTCACCCCTCCACTTT | TRBV30 | NA | TRBJ1-6 | few
CASSRRTEYLQSEAFF | TGTGCCAGCTCCCGCCGCACCGAATATCTACAGAGTGAAGCTTTCTTT | TRBV6-4 | NA | TRBJ1-1 | NA
CSARKHGGELFF | TGCAGTGCTAGAAAACACGGAGGGGAGCTGTTTTTT | TRBV20-1 | NA | TRBJ2-2 | NA
CASSSFRGGGTDTQYF | TGCGCCAGCAGCTCATTTCGGGGAGGAGGCACAGATACGCAGTATTTT | TRBV5-1 | NA | TRBJ2-3 | few
CAISKSSGGPYNEQFF | TGTGCCATCAGTAAGTCCAGCGGGGGACCCTACAATGAGCAGTTCTTC | TRBV10-3 | TRBD2 | TRBJ2-1 | NA
CATPLWVNQPQHF | TGTGCCACCCCCTTGTGGGTCAATCAGCCCCAGCATTTT | TRBV6-5 | NA | TRBJ1-5 | NA
CASSDRVDEQYF | TGTGCCAGCAGTGACAGGGTCGACGAGCAGTACTTC | TRBV28 | TRBD1 | TRBJ2-7 | many
CSAVGHNMNTEAFF | TGCAGCGCCGTGGGACACAACATGAACACTGAAGCTTTCTTT | TRBV29-1 | NA | TRBJ1-1 | NA
CASTREVNSYNEQFF | TGTGCCAGCACCCGGGAGGTAAACTCCTACAATGAGCAGTTCTTC | TRBV7-2 | TRBD2 | TRBJ2-1 | NA
CASSQLAGDYNEQFF | TGTGCCAGCAGCCAACTCGCGGGGGACTACAATGAGCAGTTCTTC | TRBV3-1 | TRBD2 | TRBJ2-1 | NA
CASSRRGLEQYF | TGTGCCAGCAGCCGCAGGGGGCTCGAGCAGTACTTC | TRBV27 | TRBD1 | TRBJ2-7 | NA
CASSKDEGLFLASYNEQFF | TGTGCCAGCAGCAAAGACGAAGGGCTATTTCTGGCCTCCTACAATGAGCAGTTCTTC | TRBV21-1 | NA | TRBJ2-1 | NA
CASSLGLNIGELFF | TGCGCCAGCAGCTTGGGACTTAATATCGGGGAGCTGTTTTTT | TRBV5-1 | NA | TRBJ2-2 | once
CASRGQGIYEQYF | TGTGCCAGCAGAGGACAGGGAATCTACGAGCAGTACTTC | TRBV27 | TRBD1 | TRBJ2-7 | NA
CASSSSQGGEQYF | TGTGCCAGCAGTTCCTCCCAAGGCGGCGAGCAGTACTTC | TRBV27 | NA | TRBJ2-7 | NA
CSATWTGDYNSPLHF | TGCAGTGCAACCTGGACAGGGGATTATAATTCACCCCTCCACTTT | TRBV20-1 | TRBD1 | TRBJ1-6 | NA
CSASRLAGETQYF | TGCAGTGCTTCCCGACTAGCTGGAGAGACCCAGTACTTC | TRBV20-1 | TRBD2 | TRBJ2-5 | NA
CASSLASGSSYTF | TGTGCCAGCAGCTTAGCTTCTGGCTCGAGCTACACCTTC | TRBV7-2 | NA | TRBJ1-2 | few
CSAKIPGGSGHNEQFF | TGCAGTGCTAAAATCCCTGGAGGTTCGGGACACAATGAGCAGTTCTTC | TRBV20-1 | NA | TRBJ2-1 | few
CASSYHPGTGAEAFF | TGTGCCAGCAGTTATCACCCCGGGACAGGGGCTGAAGCTTTCTTT | TRBV6-6 | TRBD1 | TRBJ1-1 | NA
CAGSPLAGGRGTDTQYF | TGTGCCGGCAGCCCACTAGCGGGGGGCCGGGGTACAGATACGCAGTATTTT | TRBV9 | TRBD2 | TRBJ2-3 | NA
CASSYDGTGYEQYF | TGTGCCAGCAGTTATGACGGGACAGGGTACGAGCAGTACTTC | TRBV6-5 | TRBD1 | TRBJ2-7 | NA
CASSAERGGGTYGYTF | TGTGCCAGCAGCGCTGAACGAGGGGGGGGGACCTATGGCTACACCTTC | TRBV9 | NA | TRBJ1-2 | NA
CASSEGTGDDKNIQYF | TGTGCCAGCAGCGAGGGGACAGGGGACGACAAAAACATTCAGTACTTC | TRBV9 | TRBD1 | TRBJ2-4 | NA
CSARDPGQGVYEQYF | TGCAGTGCTAGAGATCCGGGACAGGGGGTTTACGAGCAGTACTTC | TRBV20-1 | TRBD1 | TRBJ2-7 | NA
CASSDYGETQYF | TGTGCCAGCAGTGATTACGGGGAGACCCAGTACTTC | TRBV6-1 | NA | TRBJ2-5 | few
CASSPQDFMIPLSAEQYF | TGTGCCAGCTCACCACAGGACTTCATGATCCCCCTTTCGGCCGAGCAGTACTTC | TRBV18 | NA | TRBJ2-7 | NA
CASSLVEQETQYF | TGTGCCAGCAGCTTAGTGGAGCAAGAGACCCAGTACTTC | TRBV11-3 | NA | TRBJ2-5 | many
CASNRGDGTYEQYF | TGCGCCAGTAATCGGGGGGACGGGACCTACGAGCAGTACTTC | TRBV5-1 | TRBD2 | TRBJ2-7 | few
CASSLLGQGSGNEQFF | TGTGCCAGCAGCTTGCTTGGGCAGGGTAGTGGCAATGAGCAGTTCTTC | TRBV5-6 | NA | TRBJ2-1 | NA
CASSQGRVAHEQYF | TGTGCCAGCAGCCAAGGCAGAGTAGCCCACGAGCAGTACTTC | TRBV3-1 | NA | TRBJ2-7 | NA
CSVKNLNYEQYF | TGCAGTGTTAAGAATCTTAACTACGAGCAGTACTTC | TRBV20-1 | NA | TRBJ2-7 | NA
CASSATGERRNQPQHF | TGTGCCAGCTCGGCGACAGGGGAAAGGCGCAATCAGCCCCAGCATTTT | TRBV7-9 | TRBD1 | TRBJ1-5 | few
CASSRQGVIETQYF | TGTGCCAGCAGCCGACAGGGCGTTATCGAGACCCAGTACTTC | TRBV7-9 | TRBD1 | TRBJ2-5 | NA
CASSPGTAYGQYF | TGTGCCAGCAGCCCTGGGACAGCCTACGGGCAGTACTTC | TRBV12-3/TRBV12-4 | TRBD1 | TRBJ2-4 | NA
CASSARPVVTSTDTQYF | TGTGCCAGCAGTGCGCGACCTGTAGTGACCAGCACAGATACGCAGTATTTT | TRBV6-1 | NA | TRBJ2-3 | once